This is a list of T cell receptor beta chains from one sample in a study of T cells in Graves' hyperthyroidism and ophthalmopathy. TCRdb ran MiXCR on the multiplex PCR reads and lists one entry per CDR3 protein. The sample lists around 400,000 distinct CDR3 sequences, around 15% seen once, with approximately 19% in the top ten. Sequences were obtained from blood. These TCRs come from a woman aged 55-75 years with Graves' ophthalmopathy. Each CDR3 is given with its conserved first and last residue. The D gene is left open where the match is weak. Expanded clones are given a class, and other clones once, few, many or no size at all.

abundance,j_gene,d_gene,v_gene,CDR3nt,CDR3aa
many,TRBJ2-1,NA,TRBV20-1,TGCAGTGCTAGAGTTTTGGGACTCCGCTCCTACAATGAGCAGTTCTTC,CSARVLGLRSYNEQFF
few,TRBJ2-1,NA,TRBV5-6,TGTGCCAGCAGCTGGGAGGGGGGGACCTACAATGAGCAGTTCTTC,CASSWEGGTYNEQFF
NA,TRBJ2-3,NA,TRBV6-4,TGTGCCAGCAGTCCCGGTTTTGCTAGCACAGATACGCAGTATTTT,CASSPGFASTDTQYF
many,TRBJ2-1,TRBD1,TRBV19,TGTGCCAGTAGTGTCCGACAGGGCATAGAGAATGAGCAGTTCTTC,CASSVRQGIENEQFF
few,TRBJ2-7,TRBD1,TRBV12-3/TRBV12-4,TGTGCCAGCAGTACAGGGGGCTCGTACGAGCAGTACTTC,CASSTGGSYEQYF
many,TRBJ1-1,NA,TRBV11-2,TGTGCCAGCAGCTTAGACGGGGCTTATAACACTGAAGCTTTCTTT,CASSLDGAYNTEAFF
few,TRBJ2-3,NA,TRBV19,TGTGCCAGTAGTAGCCAGCGGTGGCAGGGCACAGATACGCAGTATTTT,CASSSQRWQGTDTQYF
many,TRBJ2-5,TRBD1,TRBV3-1,TGTGCCAGCAGCCAAGTAGAAGGGACAGGCCAAGAGACCCAGTACTTC,CASSQVEGTGQETQYF
NA,TRBJ1-3,NA,TRBV12-3/TRBV12-4,TGTGCCAACACCTTGGTGGGCGGAAACACCATATATTTT,CANTLVGGNTIYF
many,TRBJ2-7,NA,TRBV11-2,TGTGCCAGCAGCCCCTTTGGGCGCGAGCAGTACTTC,CASSPFGREQYF
few,TRBJ1-4,NA,TRBV6-1,TGTGCCAGCAGTTATGTCGGGCCTGATGAAAAACTGTTTTTT,CASSYVGPDEKLFF
NA,TRBJ2-2,NA,TRBV20-1,TGCAGTGCTAGTAGGGGCGGGATTCGCACCGGGGAGCTGTTTTTT,CSASRGGIRTGELFF
NA,TRBJ2-2,NA,TRBV5-5,TGTGCCAGCAGCCTCGGGCTACAAAACGGGGAGCTGTTTTTT,CASSLGLQNGELFF
many,TRBJ2-7,NA,TRBV2,TGTGCCAGCAGTGACCTATCATACGAGCAGTACTTC,CASSDLSYEQYF
many,TRBJ2-1,NA,TRBV3-1,TGTGCCAGCAGCGGTACTAGGTCCAATGAGCAGTTCTTC,CASSGTRSNEQFF
few,TRBJ1-5,NA,TRBV5-1,TGCGCCAGCAGAGGTAGGGGCAATAGCAATCAGCCCCAGCATTTT,CASRGRGNSNQPQHF
many,TRBJ1-1,NA,TRBV6-2/TRBV6-3,TGTGCCAGCCTAGGCTGGGAGATGAACACTGAAGCTTTCTTT,CASLGWEMNTEAFF
NA,TRBJ2-6,NA,TRBV11-2,TGTGCCAGCAGCCGTCGGGGGGCCAACGTCCTGACTTTC,CASSRRGANVLTF
many,TRBJ2-7,TRBD2,TRBV6-1,TGTGCCAGCAGTATGGGACGGAGCGGGTCTAGCGGGAGCTACGAGCAGTACTTC,CASSMGRSGSSGSYEQYF
many,TRBJ2-7,TRBD2,TRBV3-1,TGTGCCAGCAGCCAAGAGGGGGTTGCGACTAGCGGGTACGAGCAGTACTTC,CASSQEGVATSGYEQYF
many,TRBJ2-3,TRBD1,TRBV6-1,TGTGCCAGCAGCGAATCACAGGGGTACCCAGATACGCAGTATTTT,CASSESQGYPDTQYF
NA,TRBJ2-4,NA,TRBV4-1,TGCGCCAGCAGCCAAGGGGGGACCGCAGCCAAAAACATTCAGTACTTC,CASSQGGTAAKNIQYF
many,TRBJ1-1,NA,TRBV2,TGTGCCAGCAGTCGCCAGGGAGTAAGGAACACTGAAGCTTTCTTT,CASSRQGVRNTEAFF
many,TRBJ1-1,NA,TRBV4-2,TGTGCCAGCAGCCTCCTTGGGGAGTCGACTGAAGCTTTCTTT,CASSLLGESTEAFF
many,TRBJ2-1,TRBD2,TRBV12-3/TRBV12-4,TGTGCCAGCAGTTTTGCGGGAGGGTCCAATGAGCAGTTCTTC,CASSFAGGSNEQFF
few,TRBJ2-1,TRBD2,TRBV29-1,TGCAGCGTTGAGAAAACTAGCGGGAATGAGCAGTTCTTC,CSVEKTSGNEQFF
many,TRBJ1-1,TRBD1,TRBV5-1,TGCGCCAGCAGCTTCGGAACAGGGGAGGTAACTGAAGCTTTCTTT,CASSFGTGEVTEAFF
NA,TRBJ1-6,TRBD1,TRBV19,TGTGCCTCCCGGACAGGCCGGTCCCTCCACTTT,CASRTGRSLHF
many,TRBJ1-2,NA,TRBV3-1,TGTGCCAGCAGCCAAGCCTGGACAACTCGTGGGTATGGCTACACCTTC,CASSQAWTTRGYGYTF
NA,TRBJ2-6,NA,TRBV2,TGTGCCAGCAGGGACAGAATCTCTGGGGCCAACGTCCTGACTTTC,CASRDRISGANVLTF
NA,TRBJ2-1,NA,TRBV5-1,TGCGCCAGCAGCTGGTCCACAGCCTACAATGAGCAGTTCTTC,CASSWSTAYNEQFF
many,TRBJ1-3,NA,TRBV30,TGTGCCTGCTCGAGGGGGTTGGCCTCTGGAAACACCATATATTTT,CACSRGLASGNTIYF
NA,TRBJ2-2,TRBD2,TRBV9,TGTGCCAGCAGCCCCGTGTTAGCGGGAGTTGGCACCGGGGAGCTGTTTTTT,CASSPVLAGVGTGELFF
few,TRBJ1-1,NA,TRBV7-3,TGTGCCAGCAGCTTACAACAGGGTAAGAACACTGAAGCTTTCTTT,CASSLQQGKNTEAFF
many,TRBJ2-3,NA,TRBV6-6,TGTGCCAGCAGTTACCAGGGACCCACAGATACGCAGTATTTT,CASSYQGPTDTQYF